In this sample, the clone carrying this T cell receptor beta chain turned up a few times. No antigen is known for it. The sample originates from a study of T-cell memory formation after mild COVID-19. Study-wide results and caveats: There was no confirmation that second-wave clones peaking on day 37 were SARS-CoV-2 specific.

Germline V gives CDR1 SGHAT, CDR2 FQNNGV. The CDR3 length is 15 residues. V lost 4 bases and J 2 bases, leaving 15 bases between the germline ends. TCRdb reanalysed the 5' RACE reads using MiXCR and keeps one entry per CDR3 protein. The profile covers a few hundred thousand distinct CDR3 sequences, with roughly 19% appearing a single time and roughly 21% taken by the ten largest. V usage is TRBV11-2 and J usage is TRBJ2-7; D may be TRBD1 (6 bases). The receptor's source is a man aged 18-30 years who had mild COVID-19 (a few samples of this study predate the infection). Cell type and time point are not known. The sample comprised PBMCs or a T cell subset sorted from them (not recorded which). The CDR3 region has the DNA TGTGCCAGCAGCTCGGACAGCTACCAGACCTACGAGCAGTACTTC. It yields the protein CASSSDSYQTYEQYF.